This TCR beta chain was obtained from a study of blood T cell repertoires in COVID-19. Study-level background: In each case, the material was cDNA or gDNA derived from T cells, B-cell-depleted T cells, or PBMCs.

The table came from immunoSEQ multiplex PCR; TCRdb's copy has only in-frame clones and leaves some out. The top ten clones hold more than 7.5% of a sample with over 400,000 clones, roughly nine tenths of them seen once. Trimming cost V 11 bases and J 2 bases; bases outside gene matches: 8. Looked up from germline, CDR1 is SEHNR and CDR2 is FQNEAQ (reference sequence). The CDR3 extends over 14 amino acids. The sample holds one count of this clone. Sequencing used PBMCs or T cells enriched from blood (not recorded which). This sequence originates from a woman aged 55-69 years who had recovered from COVID-19. The V call is TRBV7-9, the J call TRBJ2-1; 8 nucleotides line up with TRBD2. The CDR3 is CAGSRGGTYNEQFF. In nucleotides, the CDR3 is TGTGCCGGCTCCCGGGGGGGCACCTACAATGAGCAGTTCTTC.